The sequence of this T cell receptor beta chain was determined in a study of blood T cell repertoires in COVID-19. Turning to the study itself: Samples came from the United States, Italy and Spain, spanning acute and convalescent COVID-19. The cDNA or gDNA used as material had been derived from T cells, B-cell-depleted T cells, or PBMCs.

V lost 6 bases and J lost 0, with 12 bases in between. There are 14 residues in the CDR3. Germline-derived CDR1 and CDR2 are MGHDK and SYGVNS. Original data processing: Estimation of nucleated cell counts was performed using reference gene primer amplification. Only in-frame clones appear in the TCRdb table, and some are missing; sequencing was by immunoSEQ multiplex PCR. V, J and clone size derive from that table, while D and trimming were established from the DNA sequence. The table includes 150,000 to 200,000 clones, about 93% detected once. The material sequenced was peripheral blood. This TCR derives from a woman aged 45 to 65 with acute or convalescent COVID-19. The chain couples TRBV25-1 to TRBJ2-7, with D maybe TRBD1 (6 bases). CDR3 amino acids: CASREGTSSYEQYF. CDR3 in DNA: TGTGCCAGCAGAGAGGGGACATCCTCCTACGAGCAGTACTTC.